In this sample, the clone carrying this TCR beta chain turned up a few times. Antigen unknown. The data originate from a study of breast tumors, draining lymph nodes, adjacent tissues. The study, taken as a whole, reports: Most tumor T cells seemingly derive from lymph node, then expand in tumor. The lymph node origin of tumor T cells was framed as consistent with a hypothesis, not demonstrated. Compared with basal-like, luminal-like tumors shared significantly more repertoire with nontumor tissue.

Breast cancer patients provided tissue from their axillary draining lymph nodes. MiXCR, run by TCRdb on the multiplex PCR reads, gives a single entry per CDR3 protein. The table has about 200,000 distinct CDR3 sequences, 31% seen once. This clonotype was sampled from a female donor with breast cancer. Some clones in this sample may be carry-over from other donors' samples. Sequenced: axillary lymph node tissue.

CDR3 residues: CASSPPDRGFYEQYF. Written as DNA, the CDR3 is TGTGCCAGCAGTCCTCCAGACAGGGGGTTTTACGAGCAGTACTTC. The chain joins TRBV3-1 to TRBJ2-7, with TRBD1 identical over 9 bases. The V gene end was trimmed by 6 bases and the J gene end by 4 bases; junction bases not matched to a gene: 10. From germline, CDR1 is LGHDT and CDR2 YNNKEL (reference sequence). CDR3 length: 15 amino acids.